This passage covers 6 T cell receptor beta chains from one sample sequenced in a study of regulatory dendritic cells for organ transplantation. Libraries were prepared by immunoSEQ multiplex PCR; TCRdb keeps only in-frame clonotypes and omits some of them. The repertoire holds about 10,000 clones, with about three fifths as singletons. These receptors are not linked to any known antigen. CFSE-labeled sorted T cells met regulatory or mature dendritic cells for over 4 days. Specimen: naive CD4+ T cells from blood cultured with dendritic cells. The subset is: CD45RA+ naive T cells. Receptors were obtained from a human donor in good health.

This clone occurred once. At one end, the junction sequence differs from germline, possibly due to a read error. The gene calls are TRBV7-7 and TRBJ2-1, with D tentatively TRBD1 (6 bases). CDR3 length equals 15 residues. Germline V gene sequence: CDR1 SSHAT, CDR2 FNYEAQ (reference sequence). The CDR3 region is CASSLAGAGGNEQFF. The CDR3 nucleotides are TGTGCTAGCAGCTTGGCAGGGGCTGGGGGCAATGAGCAGTTCTTC.

This chain links TRBV5-1 with TRBJ2-3; the D gene is possibly TRBD2 (5 bases). Germline values: CDR1 SGHRS, CDR2 YFSETQ. There are 14 residues in the CDR3. The V end lost 2 bases, the J end lost 0 bases, and 7 bases lay between the germline ends. The DNA of the CDR3 is TGCGCCAGCAGCTTAGGAGGTAGCACAGATACGCAGTATTTT. Translation: CASSLGGSTDTQYF.

V and J are TRBV5-4 and TRBJ2-3; TRBD2 matches at 9 bases. From germline, CDR1 is SGHNT and CDR2 YYREEE (reference sequence). The CDR3 is 17 residues long. The junction had 7 bases not matched to a gene; V was cut back by 0 bases and J by 2 bases. The CDR3 region has the DNA TGTGCCAGCAGCTTGGATGGGCTAGCGGGAAACACAGATACGCAGTATTTT. Translating gives CASSLDGLAGNTDTQYF.

This chain joins TRBV5-1 and TRBJ1-2; 9 bases are shared with TRBD1. Germline CDR1 and CDR2: SGHRS and YFSETQ. The CDR3 covers 15 residues. V was clipped by 4 bases and J by 2 bases; unmatched bases: 6. CDR3 in amino acids: CASSLRTGVNYGYTF. The CDR3 DNA sequence: TGCGCCAGCAGCCTAAGGACAGGGGTAAACTATGGCTACACCTTC.

The chain uses TRBV7-8 and TRBJ1-5; a weak D match, TRBD1 (6 bases). This CDR3 has 17 amino acids. Germline V CDR1 and CDR2: SGHVS, FQNEAQ. V was cut by 2 bases and J by 0 bases, with 14 bases left in between. CDR3: CASSLFRGRDSNQPQHF. For the CDR3, the DNA is TGTGCCAGCAGCTTATTCAGGGGAAGAGATAGCAATCAGCCCCAGCATTTT.

The V call is TRBV7-8, the J call TRBJ2-7; 10 bases match TRBD1. V lost 5 bases to trimming and J lost 2 bases; unmatched junction nucleotides: 12. The CDR3 runs 17 residues. CDR1 SGHVS and CDR2 FQNEAQ come from the germline V gene. In DNA, the CDR3 is TGTGCCAGCAGCCAACACAGGACAGGGGGACTCACCTACGAGCAGTACTTC. Encoded protein: CASSQHRTGGLTYEQYF.